This entry features one TCR beta chain sequence. Its antigen is not identified. This sample is drawn from a study of T-cell memory formation after mild COVID-19. Study-level points and caveats: CD4+ clones that contracted lay mainly in CM and EM; CD8+ ones lay in EMRA.

The 5'RACE method, run with constant-segment primers, produced TCR alpha and TCR beta cDNA libraries (carrying sample barcodes and UMIs). TCRdb re-called the 5' RACE reads through MiXCR, storing one row per CDR3 protein. This table holds a few hundred thousand distinct CDR3 sequences, 15% to 20% found once. Germline lookup yields CDR1 GTSNPN and CDR2 SVGIG (reference sequence). Trimming cost V 2 bases and J 5 bases, with 15 bases left between them. This CDR3 has 15 amino acids. The sample comprised PBMCs or a T cell subset sorted from them (not recorded which). The receptor was derived from a man aged 18 to 29 who had mild COVID-19 (a few samples of this study predate the infection). Cell type and time point are not known. The rearrangement uses TRBV30 and TRBJ1-4, with a tentative D call TRBD1 (6 bases). DNA for the CDR3: TGTGCCTGGAGTCCTACAGGGTGCGGAAATGAAAAACTGTTTTTT. Its protein product is CAWSPTGCGNEKLFF.